This T cell receptor beta chain was obtained from a study of Graves' ophthalmopathy and Graves' hyperthyroidism. At the level of the study: The collection of peripheral blood took place at initial diagnosis, before any treatment.

CDR3 regions of TCR beta were amplified from RNA transcripts. RT-PCR in the first round used HTBI primers; a second-round multiplex PCR followed. TCRdb reanalysed the multiplex PCR reads using MiXCR and keeps one entry per CDR3 protein. The repertoire holds about 620,000 distinct CDR3 sequences, with around a fifth as singletons. The CDR3 runs to 15 residues. V was cut by 5 bases and J by 3 bases, with 17 bases left in between. Germline CDR1 SEHNR, CDR2 FQNEAQ (reference sequence). Study observations and caveats: Blood was where most expanded thyroid clonotypes above 0.001 frequency also turned up.

This clonotype was seen a few times. The antigen remains undetermined. Stable hyperthyroidism denotes an absence of ophthalmopathy throughout 18 months of follow-up. Enrollment excluded any patients with other autoimmune diseases, uncontrolled infections, pregnancy or lactation. The specimen was peripheral blood. The TCR was taken from a woman aged 18-35 years with stable Graves' hyperthyroidism. Some clones in this sample may be carry-over from other donors' samples. The rearrangement links TRBV7-9 to TRBJ2-7, with D perhaps being TRBD1 or TRBD2 (7 bases each). CDR3 residues: CASSPRPRGGYEQYF. DNA of the CDR3: TGTGCCAGCAGCCCTAGGCCCAGGGGGGGCTACGAGCAGTACTTC.